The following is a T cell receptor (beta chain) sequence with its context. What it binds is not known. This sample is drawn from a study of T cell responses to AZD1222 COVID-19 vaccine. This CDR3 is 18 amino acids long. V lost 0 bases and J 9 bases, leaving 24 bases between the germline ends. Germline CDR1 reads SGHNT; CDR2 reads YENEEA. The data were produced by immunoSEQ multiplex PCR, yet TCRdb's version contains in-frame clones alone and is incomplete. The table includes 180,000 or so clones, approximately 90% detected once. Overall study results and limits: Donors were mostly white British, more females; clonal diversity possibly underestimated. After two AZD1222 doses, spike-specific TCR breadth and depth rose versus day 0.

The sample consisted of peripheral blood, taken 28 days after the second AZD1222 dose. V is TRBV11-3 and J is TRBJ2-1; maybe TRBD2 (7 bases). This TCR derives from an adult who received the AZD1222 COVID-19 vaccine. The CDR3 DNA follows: TGTGCCAGCAGCTTAGATGGGCAGGGAGGGGGACTGGTTTCTGAGCAGTTCTTC. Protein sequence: CASSLDGQGGGLVSEQFF.